A single sample gave rise to the 19 T cell receptor beta chains below, sequenced in a study of T cell responses to AZD1222 COVID-19 vaccine. Clones were sequenced by immunoSEQ multiplex PCR, and TCRdb holds only the in-frame ones, with some missing. Here the sample spans 60,000 to 90,000 clones, roughly 87% being singletons. The sequencing used peripheral blood, collected 28 days after the second AZD1222 dose. All receptors derive from an adult who received the AZD1222 COVID-19 vaccine.

The chain joins TRBV7-2 to TRBJ2-3, with 9 bases that match TRBD2. CDR3 size: 16 residues. The V and J ends lost 4 bases and 5 bases, in that order; junction bases with no gene match: 10. Per germline, CDR1 SGHTA and CDR2 FQGNSA. CDR3 protein: CASSSLAGVKLDTQYF. Here the CDR3 DNA reads TGTGCCAGCAGCTCGTTAGCGGGGGTGAAGTTAGATACGCAGTATTTT.

This chain links TRBV5-1 with TRBJ1-6; D is unresolved. The CDR3 extends over 14 amino acids. The ends were cut back, 0 bases at V and 10 bases at J, with 11 bases in the middle. CDR1 and CDR2 (germline): SGHRS, YFSETQ. The CDR3 is CASSLAGAGSPLHF. The DNA for the CDR3 is TGCGCCAGCAGCTTGGCCGGTGCGGGGTCACCCCTCCACTTT.

CDR3 sequence: CASSIDRVAGPGNEQYF. CDR3 sequence (DNA): TGTGCCAGTAGTATAGATCGCGTAGCGGGGCCAGGGAACGAGCAGTACTTC. The chain employs TRBV19 and TRBJ2-7; 8 bases align to TRBD2. Unmatched junction bases numbered 12, after V lost 0 bases and J lost 5 bases. The CDR3 totals 17 residues. The germline V gene encodes CDR1 LNHDA and CDR2 SQIVND (reference sequence).

The chain recombines TRBV18 with TRBJ2-7, with 7 bases identical to TRBD1. The V gene end was trimmed by 5 bases and the J gene end by 6 bases; junction bases not matched to a gene: 13. The CDR3 runs 15 residues. Germline values: CDR1 KGHSH, CDR2 LQKENI. Here the CDR3 reads CASSTATGVGAEQYF. The CDR3 nucleotides read TGTGCCAGCTCAACGGCTACAGGGGTTGGGGCCGAGCAGTACTTC.

The CDR3, as DNA: TGCGCCAGCATCCCAAGCCTGGACAGGGGAAAAGACGGTGAAAAACTGTTTTTT. This gives the protein CASIPSLDRGKDGEKLFF. The chain combines TRBV4-3 with TRBJ1-4, with 9 nucleotides matching TRBD1. The J segment lost 7 bases and the V segment lost 7 bases, leaving 19 bases of the junction unmatched. Per germline, CDR1 LGHNA and CDR2 YSLEER. The CDR3 has 18 amino acids.

The V gene is TRBV5-1, the J gene TRBJ1-1; weak D call: TRBD1 (6 bases). This CDR3 has 13 residues. Germline V gene lookup returns CDR1 SGHRS and CDR2 YFSETQ. This CDR3 is CSTKAGEGTEAFF. As DNA, the CDR3 is TGCTCTACTAAGGCAGGGGAGGGCACTGAAGCTTTCTTT.

The V call is TRBV12-3 or TRBV12-4, the J call TRBJ1-2, with D unresolved. This CDR3 has 12 residues. Trimming took 1 base from V and 5 from J, leaving 5 bases between them. The CDR3 nucleotides are TGTGCCAGCAGTTTAGATCTTTATGGCTACACCTTC. Amino acid sequence: CASSLDLYGYTF.

The gene calls are TRBV30 and TRBJ1-3, with 7 bases identical to TRBD1. The V and J ends lost 8 bases and 3 bases, in that order; junction bases with no gene match: 4. The CDR3 consists of 12 residues. The germline V gene encodes CDR1 GTSNPN and CDR2 SVGIG (reference sequence). As DNA, the CDR3 is TGTGCCACAGACAGGGTTGGAAACACCATATATTTT. Protein: CATDRVGNTIYF. The entire variable domain, with the rest obtained from reference TRBV30 and TRBJ1-3, is as follows: SQTIHQWPATLVQPVGSPLSLECTVEGTSNPNLYWYRQAAGRGLQLLFYSVGIGQISSEVPQNLSASRPQDRQFILSSKKLLLSDSGFYLCATDRVGNTIYFGEGSWLTVV.

The chain is built from TRBV10-3 and TRBJ1-1, with 10 bases that match TRBD1. V shed 9 bases and J 6 bases; nucleotides not matched to a gene: 10. The germline V gene encodes CDR1 ENHRY and CDR2 SYGVKD. The CDR3 has 14 amino acids. In nucleotides, the CDR3 is TGTGCCATAGTGGGACAGGGGAAGATGGCTGAAGCTTTCTTT. As protein: CAIVGQGKMAEAFF.

V is TRBV2 and J is TRBJ1-5; D is unresolved. Germline V gene lookup returns CDR1 SNHLY and CDR2 FYNNEI. CDR3 length: 12 residues. V dropped 10 bases and J dropped 1 base, with 8 bases sitting between them. The DNA of the CDR3 is TGTGCCACCCGGGCCAGCAATCAGCCCCAGCATTTT. Encoded protein: CATRASNQPQHF.

The chain links TRBV7-3 to TRBJ2-5; 14 nucleotides match TRBD2. Germline V gene data show CDR1 as SGHTA and CDR2 as FQGTGA. V trimming: 5 bases; J trimming: 3 bases; junction bases outside the gene matches: 5. The CDR3 totals 16 residues. This chain's CDR3 is CASSQGLAGGKETQYF. The CDR3 bases are TGTGCCAGCAGCCAAGGACTAGCGGGGGGAAAAGAGACCCAGTACTTC.

This clone has a single count. The V call is TRBV19, the J call TRBJ2-2, with D possibly TRBD1 on 5 matching bases. Germline values: CDR1 LNHDA, CDR2 SQIVND (reference sequence). V lost 5 bases and J lost 6, with 7 bases in between. This CDR3 region has 12 residues. CDR3 loop: CASSLRAGELFF. CDR3 nucleotide sequence: TGTGCCAGTAGTCTCAGGGCCGGGGAGCTGTTTTTT.

V gene TRBV6-5 combines with J gene TRBJ2-7, with TRBD1 matching 10 bases. Trimming cost V 7 bases and J 4 bases; bases outside gene matches: 10. Germline-derived CDR1 and CDR2 are MNHEY and SVGAGI. The CDR3 consists of 15 residues. The CDR3 loop is CASNIDRGRGYEQYF. CDR3 nucleotides: TGTGCCAGCAATATAGACAGGGGGCGAGGGTACGAGCAGTACTTC.

J is TRBJ1-1 and V is TRBV3-1 (or the pseudogene TRBV3-2); no clear D. CDR3 length: 14 amino acids. Trimming left V 1 base short and J 2 bases short, with 8 bases between. Per the germline V gene, CDR1 is LGHDT and CDR2 is YNNKEL (reference sequence). CDR3 in amino acids: CASSQVSTNTEAFF. The CDR3 DNA reads as TGTGCCAGCAGCCAAGTGTCCACTAACACTGAAGCTTTCTTT.

V is TRBV6-5 and J is TRBJ1-1; D is unclear. The germline gives CDR1 MNHEY, CDR2 SVGAGI. The V end was cut by 6 bases, the J end by 1 base, with 12 bases between. CDR3 size: 14 residues. The CDR3 DNA is TGTGCCAGCAGGGGAACCGGCACGAACACTGAAGCTTTCTTT. Its translation: CASRGTGTNTEAFF.

This clone was detected once. This chain connects TRBV19 to TRBJ1-2; D unclear. V lost 5 bases to trimming and J lost 4 bases, with 20 bases between them. This CDR3 is 16 amino acids long. CDR1 is LNHDA, CDR2 SQIVND, per germline (reference sequence). CDR3 loop: CASSVTGAAVPYGYTF. Here the CDR3 DNA reads TGTGCCAGTAGTGTTACGGGAGCAGCTGTCCCCTATGGCTACACCTTC.

The gene calls are TRBV14 and TRBJ1-1; 7 nucleotides align to TRBD1. CDR1 and CDR2 (germline): SGHDN, FVKESK. CDR3 size: 15 residues. The J segment lost 0 bases and the V segment lost 4 bases, leaving 5 bases of the junction unmatched. CDR3 sequence reads: CASSPGTAMNTEAFF. CDR3 bases: TGTGCCAGCAGCCCTGGGACAGCCATGAACACTGAAGCTTTCTTT.

This chain joins TRBV7-2 and TRBJ1-4; D might be TRBD1 (5 bases). With 1 base removed from V and 8 bases from J, the gap between germline ends came to 14 bases. CDR1 and CDR2 from the germline V gene are SGHTA and FQGNSA. The CDR3 has 15 residues. CDR3 loop: CASSLELGEEEKLFF. Here the CDR3 DNA reads TGTGCCAGCAGCTTAGAATTAGGGGAGGAGGAAAAACTGTTTTTT.

The chain employs TRBV24-1 and TRBJ2-2, with a tentative D call TRBD1 (5 bases). The V and J ends lost 3 bases and 5 bases respectively, with 6 bases between them. The CDR3 totals 13 residues. From germline, CDR1 is KGHDR and CDR2 SFDVKD. The chain's CDR3 is CATSDGATGELFF. The CDR3 DNA sequence: TGTGCCACCAGTGATGGGGCTACCGGGGAGCTGTTTTTT.